The 32 T cell receptor beta chains in this list originate from one sample, sequenced in a study of blood T cell repertoires in COVID-19. Only in-frame clones appear in the TCRdb table, and some are missing; sequencing was by immunoSEQ multiplex PCR. In the table there are about 320,000 clones, around 92% of which are singletons. The specimen sequenced was peripheral blood. The receptors come from a man aged 18-30 years who had recovered from COVID-19.

This clone was seen a handful of times. The CDR3 DNA follows: TGTGCCAGCAGCGTGGAGGGGACTAATGAAAAACTGTTTTTT. Its translation: CASSVEGTNEKLFF. This chain joins TRBV9 and TRBJ1-4; D might be TRBD1 (5 bases). V dropped 2 bases and J dropped 2 bases, with 7 bases sitting between them. Germline CDR1 SGDLS, CDR2 YYNGEE. The CDR3 runs to 14 residues.

The chain employs TRBV3-1 (or the pseudogene TRBV3-2) and TRBJ2-1; 7 bases fit TRBD1. Germline CDR1 is LGHDT and CDR2 is YNNKEL (reference sequence). CDR3 length equals 16 residues. Trimming took 0 bases from V and 2 from J; bases not matched to a gene: 4. This CDR3 is CASSQDVGQAYNEQFF. The CDR3 DNA sequence: TGTGCCAGCAGCCAAGATGTAGGACAGGCCTACAATGAGCAGTTCTTC.

This sequence joins TRBV25-1 and TRBJ2-7; 7 bases align to TRBD2. Germline trimming cut 0 bases from V and 3 bases from J; bases unmatched to any gene: 5. The CDR3 has 15 amino acids. In germline, CDR1 is MGHDK, CDR2 SYGVNS. The CDR3 loop reads CASSEYMGGDYEQYF. Written as DNA, the CDR3 is TGTGCCAGCAGTGAATATATGGGAGGGGACTACGAGCAGTACTTC.

The chain is built from TRBV27 and TRBJ1-5; 10 bases are shared with TRBD1. The CDR3 is made up of 17 amino acids. V trimming: 4 bases; J trimming: 4 bases; junction bases outside the gene matches: 10. CDR1 and CDR2 (germline): MNHEY, SMNVEV (reference sequence). Here the CDR3 DNA reads TGTGCCAGCAGTTCCCGAGGGACAGGGGTCCTGAATCAGCCCCAGCATTTT. It is translated as CASSSRGTGVLNQPQHF.

This clone was detected only once. The chain carries TRBV6-5 and TRBJ2-7; TRBD1 is a possible D gene (5 bases). From germline, CDR1 is MNHEY and CDR2 SVGAGI. The V end was cut by 7 bases, the J end by 0 bases, with 13 bases between. The CDR3 is made up of 14 amino acids. This CDR3 reads CASNTGHSSYEQYF. CDR3 bases: TGTGCCAGCAATACAGGCCACAGCTCCTACGAGCAGTACTTC.

This chain uses TRBV5-4 with TRBJ2-7; 10 positions match TRBD2. Trimming took 0 bases from V and 3 from J; bases not matched to a gene: 3. The CDR3 totals 15 residues. Germline V gene sequence: CDR1 SGHNT, CDR2 YYREEE (reference sequence). The CDR3 sequence is CASSLEGLANYEQYF. The CDR3 DNA sequence: TGTGCCAGCAGCTTGGAGGGACTAGCGAACTACGAGCAGTACTTC.

The table lists this clone with a count of one. This chain joins TRBV5-1 and TRBJ1-4; D gene uncertain. The CDR3 contains 16 residues. Germline CDR1 is SGHRS and CDR2 is YFSETQ. V lost 4 bases, J lost 0 bases, and 13 bases lay in between. This chain's CDR3 is CASSTGWSSTNEKLFF. The CDR3 DNA sequence: TGCGCCAGCAGCACTGGATGGAGTTCAACTAATGAAAAACTGTTTTTT.

V and J are TRBV7-2 and TRBJ2-1; 12 bases agree with TRBD2. This CDR3 has 14 residues. Germline CDR1 SGHTA, CDR2 FQGNSA. V shed 5 bases and J 7 bases; nucleotides not matched to a gene: 3. CDR3: CASSLTSGGNEQFF. Written as DNA, the CDR3 is TGTGCCAGCAGCCTCACTAGCGGGGGGAATGAGCAGTTCTTC.

The rearrangement joins TRBV5-4 to TRBJ2-1; TRBD2 aligns across 13 bases. The V and J ends lost 1 base and 7 bases, in that order; junction bases with no gene match: 5. The CDR3 runs 16 residues. Looked up from germline, CDR1 is SGHNT and CDR2 is YYREEE (reference sequence). As DNA, the CDR3 is TGTGCCAGCAGCTTGAGGGGGACTAGCGGGAAGAATGAGCAGTTCTTC. Amino acid sequence: CASSLRGTSGKNEQFF.

The chain recombines TRBV7-3 with TRBJ2-1; possible D gene TRBD1, 6 bases. Trimming took off 2 bases at V and 1 base at J, with 9 bases between the two ends. In germline, CDR1 is SGHTA, CDR2 FQGTGA. The CDR3 spans 15 residues. The DNA for the CDR3 is TGTGCCAGCAGCTTACAACAGGGATCCTACAATGAGCAGTTCTTC. It codes for CASSLQQGSYNEQFF.

DNA of the CDR3: TGTGCCAGTAGTTTACCCGGGACAGTGACCACAGATACGCAGTATTTT. Translated, it gives CASSLPGTVTTDTQYF. The chain uses TRBV19 and TRBJ2-3; 7 bases map to TRBD1. The V gene end was trimmed by 5 bases and the J gene end by 2 bases; junction bases not matched to a gene: 10. Germline lookup yields CDR1 LNHDA and CDR2 SQIVND (reference sequence). This CDR3 spans 16 amino acids.

The rearrangement links TRBV20-1 to TRBJ2-7; D ambiguous. This CDR3 spans 10 amino acids. V dropped 6 bases and J dropped 7 bases, with 10 bases sitting between them. CDR1 and CDR2 (germline): DFQATT, SNEGSKA (reference sequence). The CDR3 loop is CSAEREEQYF. CDR3 DNA: TGCAGTGCGGAGAGAGAGGAGCAGTACTTC.

The rearrangement uses TRBV16 and TRBJ1-2; 7 nucleotides line up with TRBD1. Trimming cost V 2 bases and J 5 bases; bases outside gene matches: 5. Germline V lookup: CDR1 KGHSY, CDR2 FQNENV. CDR3 length: 14 residues. The CDR3 DNA sequence: TGTGCCAGCAGCCAAGACTTGACAGGGTATGGCTACACCTTC. This encodes CASSQDLTGYGYTF.

The V and J genes are TRBV2 and TRBJ2-1; perhaps TRBD2 as D (5 bases). V dropped 7 bases and J dropped 5 bases, with 6 bases sitting between them. This CDR3 is built from 11 residues. The germline V gene encodes CDR1 SNHLY and CDR2 FYNNEI. This CDR3 is CASMRDNEQFF. CDR3 DNA sequence: TGTGCCAGCATGAGGGACAATGAGCAGTTCTTC.

V gene TRBV6-1 combines with J gene TRBJ2-7; TRBD1 matches at 7 bases. CDR3 length: 15 amino acids. Unmatched junction bases numbered 7, after V lost 1 base and J lost 4 bases. Germline loops: CDR1 MNHNS, CDR2 SASEGT. CDR3 amino acids: CASSEVVRGPYEQYF. In DNA, the CDR3 is TGTGCCAGCAGTGAAGTCGTAAGGGGGCCTTACGAGCAGTACTTC.

The rearrangement uses TRBV19 and TRBJ1-1; D gene ambiguous. Per the germline V gene, CDR1 is LNHDA and CDR2 is SQIVND (reference sequence). The CDR3 contains 10 residues. The V and J ends lost 7 bases and 11 bases respectively, with 11 bases between them. CDR3: CASMKREAFF. The CDR3 DNA sequence: TGTGCCAGTATGAAGCGGGAGGCTTTCTTT. Together with reference TRBV19 and TRBJ1-1, the CDR3 gives the full variable domain: DGGITQSPKYLFRKEGQNVTLSCEQNLNHDAMYWYRQDPGQGLRLIYYSQIVNDFQKGDIAEGYSVSREKKESFPLTVTSAQKNPTAFYLCASMKREAFFGQGTRLTVV.

V and J are TRBV7-3 and TRBJ2-1; possible D gene TRBD1, 5 bases. The V gene lost 5 bases and the J gene lost 7 bases, with 9 bases spanning the gap. The CDR3 spans 12 residues. Germline V gives CDR1 SGHTA, CDR2 FQGTGA. The CDR3 coding sequence is TGTGCCAGCAGCAACCAGGGAAATGAGCAGTTCTTC. Translated: CASSNQGNEQFF.

V usage is TRBV7-9 and J usage is TRBJ1-1; 10 nucleotides agree with TRBD1. Trimming took 3 bases from V and 3 from J; bases not matched to a gene: 4. There are 15 residues in the CDR3. Per germline, CDR1 SEHNR and CDR2 FQNEAQ (reference sequence). CDR3 nucleotide sequence: TGTGCCAGCAGCTTTAGGACAGGGGGGGACACTGAAGCTTTCTTT. It specifies CASSFRTGGDTEAFF.

The chain recombines TRBV14 with TRBJ2-7; a weak D match, TRBD2 (7 bases). The V end lost 5 bases, the J end lost 1 base, and 18 bases lay between the germline ends. The germline V gene has CDR1 SGHDN and CDR2 FVKESK. The length of the CDR3 is 16 residues. Here the CDR3 reads CASSAHRGARSYEQYF. Written as DNA, the CDR3 is TGTGCCAGCAGCGCCCACCGGGGGGCAAGGTCCTACGAGCAGTACTTC. Combining the CDR3 with reference TRBV14 and TRBJ2-7 gives the whole variable domain EAGVTQFPSHSVIEKGQTVTLRCDPISGHDNLYWYRRVMGKEIKFLLHFVKESKQDESGMPNNRFLAERTGGTYSTLKVQPAELEDSGVYFCASSAHRGARSYEQYFGPGTRLTVT.

This chain connects TRBV19 to TRBJ2-7, with D possibly being TRBD1 (8 bases). From germline, CDR1 is LNHDA and CDR2 SQIVND (reference sequence). The CDR3 length is 12 residues. The CDR3 sequence: CAAGGTGGEQYF. The CDR3 nucleotides read TGTGCGGCCGGGGGGACAGGAGGCGAGCAGTACTTC.

V gene TRBV18 combines with J gene TRBJ1-2; a weak D match, TRBD1 (6 bases). V gave up 3 bases and J gave up 8 bases, with 19 bases separating them. There are 15 residues in the CDR3. In germline, CDR1 is KGHSH, CDR2 LQKENI. The CDR3 region is CASSPSGTPSGGYTF. CDR3 bases: TGTGCCAGCTCACCCTCCGGGACACCCTCAGGAGGCTACACCTTC. Variable domain in full (rest from reference TRBV18 and TRBJ1-2): NAGVMQNPRHLVRRRGQEARLRCSPMKGHSHVYWYRQLPEEGLKFMVYLQKENIIDESGMPKERFSAEFPKEGPSILRIQQVVRGDSAAYFCASSPSGTPSGGYTFGSGTRLTVV.

The CDR3 loop reads CASSYHRVEQFF. The CDR3 DNA is TGTGCCAGCAGCTATCACAGGGTCGAGCAGTTCTTC. The V gene is TRBV13, the J gene TRBJ2-1; tentative D call: TRBD1 (6 bases). This CDR3 is 12 amino acids long. V was trimmed by 4 bases and J by 10 bases, leaving 11 bases between them. Germline lookup yields CDR1 PRHDT and CDR2 FYEKMQ (reference sequence).

Written as DNA, the CDR3 is TGTGCCAGCAGTCCCAGGGGCGAAAGCTATGGCTACACCTTC. Translating it yields CASSPRGESYGYTF. The chain joins TRBV2 to TRBJ1-2, with D perhaps matching TRBD1 (6 bases). Trimming took off 5 bases at V and 4 bases at J, with 14 bases between the two ends. The germline V gene has CDR1 SNHLY and CDR2 FYNNEI. The CDR3 covers 14 residues.

The chain carries TRBV30 and TRBJ1-6; D might be TRBD1 (5 bases). V lost 1 base, J lost 10 bases, and 11 bases lay in between. The CDR3 covers 13 residues. Germline CDR1 and CDR2: GTSNPN and SVGIG (reference sequence). The CDR3 DNA is TGTGCCTGGAGTGGCAGGGATCGGTCACCCCTCCACTTT. The encoded protein is CAWSGRDRSPLHF.

The chain employs TRBV19 and TRBJ1-4, with no clear D. Trimming pared 4 bases from V and 0 bases from J, leaving 18 bases between. This CDR3 contains 18 residues. From germline, CDR1 is LNHDA and CDR2 SQIVND (reference sequence). The CDR3 spells CASSRSGLGHSTNEKLFF. In DNA form, the CDR3 reads TGTGCCAGTAGTAGGTCGGGGTTGGGCCACTCAACTAATGAAAAACTGTTTTTT. Combining the CDR3 with reference TRBV19 and TRBJ1-4 gives the whole variable domain DGGITQSPKYLFRKEGQNVTLSCEQNLNHDAMYWYRQDPGQGLRLIYYSQIVNDFQKGDIAEGYSVSREKKESFPLTVTSAQKNPTAFYLCASSRSGLGHSTNEKLFFGSGTQLSVL.

V and J are TRBV5-6 and TRBJ1-2, with D perhaps matching TRBD1 (5 bases). V was clipped by 4 bases and J by 3 bases, with 16 bases between them. The germline CDR1 and CDR2 sequences are SGHDT and YYEEEE. This CDR3 has 15 residues. The DNA for the CDR3 is TGTGCCAGCAGCGATCAGGGTGACTCCTACTATGGCTACACCTTC. Residues: CASSDQGDSYYGYTF. The complete variable domain, with remaining parts taken from reference TRBV5-6 and TRBJ1-2, reads DAGVTQSPTHLIKTRGQQVTLRCSPKSGHDTVSWYQQALGQGPQFIFQYYEEEERQRGNFPDRFSGHQFPNYSSELNVNALLLGDSALYLCASSDQGDSYYGYTFGSGTRLTVV.

This chain uses TRBV7-2 with TRBJ1-1; 7 nucleotides align to TRBD1. Germline CDR1 reads SGHTA; CDR2 reads FQGNSA. There are 16 residues in the CDR3. V trimming: 2 bases; J trimming: 1 base; junction bases outside the gene matches: 7. CDR3: CASSLLTGVENTEAFF. In DNA form, the CDR3 reads TGTGCCAGCAGCTTATTAACAGGGGTTGAGAACACTGAAGCTTTCTTT.

This chain joins TRBV30 and TRBJ1-4; a possible D gene is TRBD1 (6 bases). The CDR3 is made up of 15 amino acids. From germline, CDR1 is GTSNPN and CDR2 SVGIG (reference sequence). The V gene lost 4 bases and the J gene lost 4 bases, with 16 bases spanning the gap. The CDR3 nucleotides read TGTGCCTGGAAAGGGGGGGAGTCCAATAATGAAAAACTGTTTTTT. Residues: CAWKGGESNNEKLFF.

The chain recombines TRBV7-9 with TRBJ1-2; tentatively, D is TRBD1 (5 bases). Trimming took off 5 bases at V and 0 bases at J, with 16 bases between the two ends. This CDR3 contains 16 residues. CDR1 is SEHNR, CDR2 FQNEAQ, per germline (reference sequence). The CDR3 protein is CASSPTVEGSNYGYTF. The CDR3 DNA sequence: TGTGCCAGCAGCCCGACAGTGGAGGGATCTAACTATGGCTACACCTTC.

The rearrangement joins TRBV9 to TRBJ2-3; D perhaps matches TRBD1 (6 bases). V was cut by 3 bases and J by 5 bases, with 13 bases left in between. The CDR3 contains 14 residues. CDR1 and CDR2 from the germline V gene are SGDLS and YYNGEE. Here the CDR3 reads CASSGTGRGDTQYF. DNA for the CDR3: TGTGCCAGCAGCGGCACAGGGCGAGGAGATACGCAGTATTTT.

This chain uses TRBV7-2 with TRBJ2-7; D is possibly TRBD2 (5 bases). V was pared by 0 bases and J by 5 bases, with 5 bases between. CDR3 length: 12 residues. CDR1 is SGHTA and CDR2 is FQGNSA in the germline V gene. The CDR3 coding sequence is TGTGCCAGCAGCTTAGCGACTAACGAGCAGTACTTC. This codes for CASSLATNEQYF.

The J gene is TRBJ1-2, the V gene TRBV12-3 or TRBV12-4; a possible D gene is TRBD1 (6 bases). Trimming removed 2 bases from V and 8 bases from J, with 12 bases in between. CDR3 length: 13 amino acids. CDR3 region: CASSLRQGNGYTF. CDR3 in DNA: TGTGCCAGCAGTTTACGTCAGGGGAACGGCTACACCTTC.